Below are 3 T cell receptor beta chains sequenced from a single sample in a study of T cells in Graves' hyperthyroidism and ophthalmopathy. Amplification of TCR beta CDR3 regions was performed using RNA transcripts as template. A first-round RT-PCR of the TCR CDR3 used the HTBI primer set. Using its own MiXCR run on the multiplex PCR reads, TCRdb lists one record per CDR3 protein. The table has 330,000 or so distinct CDR3 sequences, roughly a fifth seen once. Sequencing was done on a sample of blood. All receptors derive from a man aged 45-60 years with Graves' ophthalmopathy.

This clonotype was seen repeatedly, ten times or more. V is TRBV6-5 and J is TRBJ2-7; D not resolved. CDR3 length equals 15 residues. Germline CDR1 is MNHEY and CDR2 is SVGAGI. V dropped 4 bases and J dropped 5 bases, with 18 bases sitting between them. The DNA for the CDR3 is TGTGCCAGCAGTTTCCAAGACACTCCGTTGAACGAGCAGTACTTC. Its translation: CASSFQDTPLNEQYF.

This clonotype was picked up many times. V gene TRBV2 combines with J gene TRBJ2-1; the match to TRBD2 covers 9 bases. V dropped 6 bases and J dropped 6; count of bases not matched to a gene: 6. The CDR3 has 14 amino acids. Germline V gene data show CDR1 as SNHLY and CDR2 as FYNNEI. The CDR3 loop is CASRTGTSLNEQFF. The CDR3 coding sequence is TGTGCCAGCAGGACCGGGACTAGCCTCAATGAGCAGTTCTTC.

This clonotype came up a few times. The rearrangement uses TRBV20-1 and TRBJ2-3; D is unclear. In germline, CDR1 is DFQATT, CDR2 SNEGSKA (reference sequence). V was pared by 7 bases and J by 10 bases, with 15 bases between. CDR3 length: 11 residues. CDR3 amino acids: CSGAEGVSQYF. CDR3 DNA sequence: TGCAGTGGGGCGGAAGGAGTTTCGCAGTATTTT.